This TCR beta chain appears in the sequencing data of a study of blood T cell repertoires in COVID-19. Study overall: Acute and convalescent COVID-19 samples came from the United States, Italy and Spain. T cells, B-cell-depleted T cells, or PBMCs provided the cDNA or gDNA that served as material.

The ends lost 6 bases at V and 4 bases at J; junction bases unmatched: 8. The CDR3 runs to 16 residues. Looked up from germline, CDR1 is SEHNR and CDR2 is FQNEAQ (reference sequence). Clones were read by immunoSEQ multiplex PCR, and TCRdb kept only the in-frame ones, dropping some. The data show about 220,000 clones, with approximately 80% seen just once and 20% held by the top ten. What was sequenced was peripheral blood. The clonotype was recovered from a man aged 25-40 years with active or convalescent COVID-19. The genes are TRBV7-9 and TRBJ1-5; TRBD1 matches at 11 bases. The DNA of the CDR3 is TGTGCCAGCAGTTCTGGACAGGGGGCGGGGAATCAGCCCCAGCATTTT. It specifies CASSSGQGAGNQPQHF.